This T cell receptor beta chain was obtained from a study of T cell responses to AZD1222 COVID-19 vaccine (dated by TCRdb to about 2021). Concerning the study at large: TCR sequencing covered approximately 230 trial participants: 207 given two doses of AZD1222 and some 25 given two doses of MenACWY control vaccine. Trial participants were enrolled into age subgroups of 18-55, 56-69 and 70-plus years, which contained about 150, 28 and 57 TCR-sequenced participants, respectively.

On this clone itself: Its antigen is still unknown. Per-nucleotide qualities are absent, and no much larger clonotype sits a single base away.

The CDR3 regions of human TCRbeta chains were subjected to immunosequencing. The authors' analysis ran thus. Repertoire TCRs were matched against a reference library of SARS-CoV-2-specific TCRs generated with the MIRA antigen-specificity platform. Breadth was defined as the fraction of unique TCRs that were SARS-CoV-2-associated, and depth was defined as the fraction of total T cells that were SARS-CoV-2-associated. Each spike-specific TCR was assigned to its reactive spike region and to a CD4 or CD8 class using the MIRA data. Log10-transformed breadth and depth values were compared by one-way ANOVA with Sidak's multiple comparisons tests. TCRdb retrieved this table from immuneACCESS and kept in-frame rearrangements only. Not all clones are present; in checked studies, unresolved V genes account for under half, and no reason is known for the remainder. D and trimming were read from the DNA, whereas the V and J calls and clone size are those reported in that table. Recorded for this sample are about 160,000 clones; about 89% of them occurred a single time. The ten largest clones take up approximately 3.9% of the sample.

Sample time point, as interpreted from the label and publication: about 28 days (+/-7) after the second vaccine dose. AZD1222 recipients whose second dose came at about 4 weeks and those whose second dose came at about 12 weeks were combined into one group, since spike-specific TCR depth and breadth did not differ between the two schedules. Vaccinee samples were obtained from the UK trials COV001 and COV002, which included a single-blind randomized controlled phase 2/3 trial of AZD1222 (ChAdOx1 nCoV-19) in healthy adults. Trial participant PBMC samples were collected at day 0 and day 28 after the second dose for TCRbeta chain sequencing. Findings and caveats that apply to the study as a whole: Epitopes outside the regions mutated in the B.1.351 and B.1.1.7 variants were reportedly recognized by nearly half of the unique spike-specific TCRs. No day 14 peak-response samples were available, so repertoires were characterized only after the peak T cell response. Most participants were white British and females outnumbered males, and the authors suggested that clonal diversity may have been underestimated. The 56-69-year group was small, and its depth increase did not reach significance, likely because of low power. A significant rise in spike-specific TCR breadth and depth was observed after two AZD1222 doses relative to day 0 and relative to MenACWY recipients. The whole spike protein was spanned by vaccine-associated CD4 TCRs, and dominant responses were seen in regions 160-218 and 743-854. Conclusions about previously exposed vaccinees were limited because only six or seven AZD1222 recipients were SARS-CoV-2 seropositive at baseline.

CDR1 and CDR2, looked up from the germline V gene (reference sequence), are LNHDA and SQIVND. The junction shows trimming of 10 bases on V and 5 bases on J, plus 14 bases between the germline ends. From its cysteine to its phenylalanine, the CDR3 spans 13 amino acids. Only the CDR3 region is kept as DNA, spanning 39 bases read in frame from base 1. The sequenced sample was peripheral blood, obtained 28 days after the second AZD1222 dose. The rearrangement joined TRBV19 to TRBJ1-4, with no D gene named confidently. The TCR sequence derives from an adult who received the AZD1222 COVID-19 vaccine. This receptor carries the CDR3 CATLARENEKLFF. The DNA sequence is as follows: TGTGCCACCCTGGCTAGGGAAAATGAAAAACTGTTTTTT. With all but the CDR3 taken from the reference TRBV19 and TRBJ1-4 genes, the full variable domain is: DGGITQSPKYLFRKEGQNVTLSCEQNLNHDAMYWYRQDPGQGLRLIYYSQIVNDFQKGDIAEGYSVSREKKESFPLTVTSAQKNPTAFYLCATLARENEKLFFGSGTQLSVL.